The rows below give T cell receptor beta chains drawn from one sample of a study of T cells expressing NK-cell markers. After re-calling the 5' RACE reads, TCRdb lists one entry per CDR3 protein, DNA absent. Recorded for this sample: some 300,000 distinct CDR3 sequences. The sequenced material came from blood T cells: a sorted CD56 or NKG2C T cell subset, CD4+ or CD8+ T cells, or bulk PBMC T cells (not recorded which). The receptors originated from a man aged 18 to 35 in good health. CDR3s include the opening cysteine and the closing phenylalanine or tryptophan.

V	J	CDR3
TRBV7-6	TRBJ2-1	CASSLGGGQGSYNEQFF
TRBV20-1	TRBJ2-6	CSARKPASGANVLTF
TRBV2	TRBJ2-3	CAGSDIADTQYF
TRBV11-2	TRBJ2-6	CASSSQIRGGISGANVLTF
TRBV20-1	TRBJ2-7	CSASFGPPKVHEQYF
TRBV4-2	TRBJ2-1	CASSQVGRLAGEGSYNEQFF
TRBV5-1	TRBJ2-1	CASTKSTSGSNEQFF
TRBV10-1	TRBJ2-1	CASSRGPENEQFF
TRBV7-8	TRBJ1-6	CASSLGPSSPLHF
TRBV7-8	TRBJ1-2	CASSAGPYGYTF
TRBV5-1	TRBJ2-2	CASSPIPGGAGTGELFF
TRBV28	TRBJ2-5	CASSLFGGVGTQYF
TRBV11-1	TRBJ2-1	CASSLALTVAEQFF
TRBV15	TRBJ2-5	CATSRDAGSVETQYF
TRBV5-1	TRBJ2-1	CASSLRREGLIYNEQFF
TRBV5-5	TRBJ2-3	CASSVLSGRGADTQYF
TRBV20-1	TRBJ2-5	CSARLAVQETQYF
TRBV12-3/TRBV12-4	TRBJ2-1	CASSSDAGRNNEQFF
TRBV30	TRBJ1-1	CAWISGTGNTEAFF
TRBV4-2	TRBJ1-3	CASSQGGSTGNTIYF
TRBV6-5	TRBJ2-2	CASSGLAGGTGELFF
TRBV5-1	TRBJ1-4	CASSFRTDEKLFF
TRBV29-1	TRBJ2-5	CSVDDGRGRETQYF
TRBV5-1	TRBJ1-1	CASSDTGGGEAFF
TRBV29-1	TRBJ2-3	CSVDRAASTDTQYF
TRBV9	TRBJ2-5	CASSVASGQPQETQYF
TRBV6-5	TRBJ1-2	CASSLWRIPLKGYTF
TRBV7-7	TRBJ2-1	CASSLNDLNEQFF
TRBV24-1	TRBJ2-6	CATSGKGQGANVLTF
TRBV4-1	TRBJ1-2	CASSQDRARGYGYTF
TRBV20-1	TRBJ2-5	CSARFYRDYQETQYF
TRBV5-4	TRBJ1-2	CASSLEGFRGGYTF
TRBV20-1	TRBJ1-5	CSAETGQGYGQPQHF
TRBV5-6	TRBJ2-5	CASSLVGLAGVWTQYF
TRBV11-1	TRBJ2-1	CASSRTVSGEQFF